This T cell receptor beta chain appears in the sequencing data of a study of molecular identifiers for immune sequencing clone quantification. The germline CDR1 and CDR2 sequences are SGHRS and YFSETQ. There are 16 residues in the CDR3. J gave up 5 bases and V 0 bases, and 8 bases lay outside the gene matches. Based on a CD8+CD4-CCR7+CD45RA+ profile, naive CD8 T cells were sorted. This clonotype was seen at least ten times. TCRdb reanalysed the PCR reads using MiXCR and keeps one entry per CDR3 protein. This table has a few hundred thousand distinct CDR3 sequences, about a fifth appearing once. The gene calls are TRBV5-1 and TRBJ2-1, with 7 bases matching TRBD2. The source is a human donor in good health. Some libraries in this study had Jurkat cell RNA spiked in. Sample: naive CD8+ T cells from blood, with Jurkat cell RNA spiked in. Subset of the sample: FACS-sorted CD8+CD4-CCR7+CD45RA+ naive T cells. This CDR3 is CASSLVSALADNEQFF. In DNA form, the CDR3 reads TGCGCCAGCAGCTTGGTGTCGGCTCTAGCGGACAATGAGCAGTTCTTC.